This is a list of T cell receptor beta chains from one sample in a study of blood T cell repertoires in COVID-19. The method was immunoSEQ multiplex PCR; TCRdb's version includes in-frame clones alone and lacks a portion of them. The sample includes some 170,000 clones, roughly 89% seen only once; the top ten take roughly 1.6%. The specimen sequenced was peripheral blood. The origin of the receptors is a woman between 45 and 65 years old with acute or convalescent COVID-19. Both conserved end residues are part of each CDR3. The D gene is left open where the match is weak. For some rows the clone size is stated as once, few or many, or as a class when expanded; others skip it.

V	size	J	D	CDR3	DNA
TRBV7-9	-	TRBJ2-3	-	CASSLVGRPEADTQYF	TGTGCCAGCAGCCTTGTGGGGAGACCCGAAGCAGATACGCAGTATTTT
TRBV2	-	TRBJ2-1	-	CASSAQAWEQFF	TGTGCCAGCAGTGCCCAGGCCTGGGAGCAGTTCTTC
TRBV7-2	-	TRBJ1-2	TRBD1	CASSSTAGQGAGGYTF	TGTGCCAGCAGCTCCACGGCGGGACAGGGGGCGGGTGGCTACACCTTC
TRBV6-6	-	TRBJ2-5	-	CASSLGLVEETQYF	TGTGCCAGCAGTCTCGGACTCGTTGAAGAGACCCAGTACTTC
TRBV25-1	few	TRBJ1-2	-	CASSESGTKANYGYTF	TGTGCCAGCAGTGAATCTGGGACAAAAGCTAACTATGGCTACACCTTC
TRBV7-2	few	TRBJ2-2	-	CASSFQTAPGELFF	TGTGCCAGCAGCTTTCAGACTGCACCCGGGGAGCTGTTTTTT
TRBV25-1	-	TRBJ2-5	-	CASYTGETQYF	TGTGCCAGCTACACGGGGGAGACCCAGTACTTC
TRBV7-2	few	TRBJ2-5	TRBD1	CASSTRGGTGPETQYF	TGTGCCAGCAGCACGCGCGGCGGGACAGGGCCAGAGACCCAGTACTTC
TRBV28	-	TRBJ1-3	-	CAIRGGNTIYF	TGTGCCATTCGCGGAGGAAACACCATATATTTT
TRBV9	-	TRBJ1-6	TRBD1	CASSAGTGDNSPLHF	TGTGCCAGCAGCGCCGGGACAGGGGACAATTCACCCCTCCACTTT
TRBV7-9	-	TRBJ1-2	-	CASSLGQANYGYTF	TGTGCCAGCAGCTTAGGACAGGCAAACTATGGCTACACCTTC
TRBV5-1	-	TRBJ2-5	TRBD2	CASSPQLAGGPVETQYF	TGCGCCAGCAGCCCACAACTAGCGGGAGGGCCCGTGGAGACCCAGTACTTC
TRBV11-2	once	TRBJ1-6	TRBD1	CASSLFAGTGNSPLHF	TGTGCCAGCAGCTTATTCGCCGGGACAGGGAATTCACCCCTCCACTTT
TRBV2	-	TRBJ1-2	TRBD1	CASSHQLAGGDYGYTF	TGTGCCAGCAGTCACCAGTTGGCAGGGGGCGACTATGGCTACACCTTC
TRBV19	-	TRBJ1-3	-	CASREQGPSSGNTIYF	TGTGCCAGTCGAGAACAGGGACCGAGCTCTGGAAACACCATATATTTT
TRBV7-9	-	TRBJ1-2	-	CASSLVWPGTGGTGYTF	TGTGCCAGCAGCTTAGTTTGGCCCGGAACTGGGGGGACGGGCTACACCTTC
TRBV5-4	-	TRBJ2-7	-	CASSLARAGLEEQYF	TGTGCCAGCAGCTTGGCCCGGGCGGGCCTTGAAGAGCAGTACTTC
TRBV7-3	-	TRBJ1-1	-	CASSGRANTEAFF	TGTGCCAGCAGCGGCAGGGCGAACACTGAAGCTTTCTTT
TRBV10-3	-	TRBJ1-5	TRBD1	CAISDPRQGGQPQHF	TGTGCCATCAGTGATCCAAGACAGGGGGGACAGCCCCAGCATTTT
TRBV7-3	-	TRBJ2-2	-	CASSLKLNTGELFF	TGTGCCAGCAGTCTAAAGTTGAACACCGGGGAGCTGTTTTTT
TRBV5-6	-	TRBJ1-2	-	CASSLWGGRGYTF	TGTGCCAGCAGCTTGTGGGGGGGCCGAGGCTACACCTTC
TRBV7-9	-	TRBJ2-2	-	CASSFGDTNTGELFF	TGTGCCAGCAGCTTCGGGGACACGAACACCGGGGAGCTGTTTTTT
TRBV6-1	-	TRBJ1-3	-	CASSEAQGTIYF	TGTGCCAGCAGTGAAGCCCAGGGCACCATATATTTT
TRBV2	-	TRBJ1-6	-	CASSPRGTDNSPLHF	TGTGCCAGCAGTCCACGGGGGACGGATAATTCACCCCTCCACTTT
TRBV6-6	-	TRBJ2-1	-	CASSAGTAAYNEQFF	TGTGCCAGCAGTGCAGGGACTGCAGCCTACAATGAGCAGTTCTTC
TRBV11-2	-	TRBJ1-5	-	CASSPSQGWKQPQHF	TGTGCCAGCAGCCCAAGTCAGGGATGGAAACAGCCCCAGCATTTT
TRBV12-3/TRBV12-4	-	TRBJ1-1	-	CASSGGIEAFF	TGTGCCAGCAGCGGAGGGATTGAAGCTTTCTTT
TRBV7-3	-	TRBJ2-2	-	CASSPVPYTGELFF	TGTGCCAGCAGCCCAGTTCCCTACACCGGGGAGCTGTTTTTT
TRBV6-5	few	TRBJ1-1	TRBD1	CASSYRGTGGRAEAFF	TGTGCCAGCAGTTACCGCGGGACAGGGGGCCGAGCTGAAGCTTTCTTT
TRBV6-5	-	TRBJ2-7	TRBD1	CASNRDRGSSWEQYF	TGTGCCAGCAATCGGGACAGGGGATCTTCTTGGGAGCAGTACTTC
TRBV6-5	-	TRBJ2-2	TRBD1	CASTDRVAGELFF	TGTGCCAGCACAGACAGGGTCGCCGGGGAGCTGTTTTTT
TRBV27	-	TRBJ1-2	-	CASSPGEMYGYTF	TGTGCCAGCAGTCCAGGGGAGATGTATGGCTACACCTTC
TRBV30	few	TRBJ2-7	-	CAWSDSQGGQYF	TGTGCCTGGAGTGATTCCCAGGGTGGGCAGTACTTC
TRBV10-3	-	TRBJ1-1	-	CAIQRYPGSTEAFF	TGTGCCATCCAACGATATCCAGGGTCCACTGAAGCTTTCTTT
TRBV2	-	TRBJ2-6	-	CASSADSVANVLTF	TGTGCCAGCAGTGCAGACAGTGTCGCCAACGTCCTGACTTTC
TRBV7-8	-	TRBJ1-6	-	CASSHTGESPLHF	TGTGCCAGCAGCCATACCGGAGAGTCACCCCTCCACTTT
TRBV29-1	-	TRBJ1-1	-	CSVEVGSSGAEAFF	TGCAGCGTTGAAGTAGGTTCTTCGGGTGCTGAAGCTTTCTTT
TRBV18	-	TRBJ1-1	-	CASSTAGVDSEAFF	TGTGCCAGCTCAACGGCAGGGGTCGACTCTGAAGCTTTCTTT
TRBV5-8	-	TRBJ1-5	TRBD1	CASSAGSGTGGHQPQHF	TGTGCCAGCAGCGCCGGTTCCGGGACAGGGGGCCATCAGCCCCAGCATTTT
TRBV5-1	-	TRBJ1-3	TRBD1	CASSLRQGTAGNTIYF	TGCGCCAGCAGCTTACGACAGGGTACCGCCGGAAACACCATATATTTT
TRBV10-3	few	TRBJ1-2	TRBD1	CAISETGVDYGYTF	TGTGCCATCAGTGAGACAGGGGTTGACTATGGCTACACCTTC
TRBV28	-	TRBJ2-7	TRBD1	CASRGQGASYEQYF	TGTGCCAGCAGGGGACAGGGTGCATCCTACGAGCAGTACTTC
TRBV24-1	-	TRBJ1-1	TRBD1	CATAEQGTAFF	TGTGCCACCGCGGAACAGGGGACAGCTTTCTTT
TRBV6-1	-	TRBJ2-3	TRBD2	CASSEGQTNLAGADTQYF	TGTGCCAGCAGTGAGGGACAGACAAATCTAGCGGGGGCAGATACGCAGTATTTT
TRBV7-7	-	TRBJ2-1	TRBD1	CASSLGQGGGINEQFF	TGTGCCAGCAGCCTGGGACAGGGGGGAGGAATTAATGAGCAGTTCTTC
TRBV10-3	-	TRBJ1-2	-	CAISVTGMNGYTF	TGTGCCATCAGTGTTACAGGGATGAATGGCTACACCTTC
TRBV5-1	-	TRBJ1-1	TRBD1	CASSSMTGGDTEAFF	TGCGCCAGCAGCTCAATGACAGGGGGAGACACTGAAGCTTTCTTT
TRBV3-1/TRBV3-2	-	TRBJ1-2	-	CASSHDPGVSGYTF	TGTGCCAGCAGCCACGACCCAGGGGTCTCTGGCTACACCTTC
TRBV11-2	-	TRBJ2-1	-	CASSLGGQTWGNEQFF	TGTGCCAGCAGCCTCGGGGGACAGACATGGGGGAATGAGCAGTTCTTC
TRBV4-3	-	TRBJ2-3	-	CASSQEVAGGADTQYF	TGCGCCAGCAGCCAAGAGGTCGCCGGGGGTGCAGATACGCAGTATTTT
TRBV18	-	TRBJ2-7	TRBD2	CASSPLAGAAPYEQYF	TGTGCCAGCTCACCCTTAGCGGGAGCGGCCCCCTACGAGCAGTACTTC
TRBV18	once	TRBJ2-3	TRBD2	CASSPRSASGEDTQYF	TGTGCCAGCTCACCACGGTCGGCTAGCGGGGAGGATACGCAGTATTTT
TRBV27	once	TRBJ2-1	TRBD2	CASRRGSGKKQFF	TGTGCCAGCAGGCGGGGTAGCGGGAAGAAGCAGTTCTTC
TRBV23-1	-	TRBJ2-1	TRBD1	CASSHFRGQGYNEQFF	TGCGCCAGCAGTCACTTTAGGGGACAGGGATACAATGAGCAGTTCTTC